The rows below give T cell receptor beta chains drawn from one sample of a study of CD8 T cells in ankylosing spondylitis. Using its own MiXCR run on the 5' RACE reads, TCRdb lists one record per CDR3 protein. This table holds about 450,000 distinct CDR3 sequences, roughly 25% found once. Sequenced sample: blood, either unsorted or a sorted T cell fraction (not recorded which). All receptors come from a male donor with ankylosing spondylitis. Each CDR3 is given with its conserved first and last residue. The order of the fields is J gene, D gene, clone size, V gene, CDR3 DNA, CDR3 protein. D genes are given only for firm matches. Some rows have no size entry. The others give once, few or many, or a class for an expanded clone.

TRBJ1-3	TRBD1	-	TRBV20-1	TGCAGTACCAGGGGGTCCGGAAACACCATATATTTT	CSTRGSGNTIYF
TRBJ2-1	TRBD2	few	TRBV9	TGTGCCAGCAGCGCCCTGGGGGGACTATACAATGAGCAGTTCTTC	CASSALGGLYNEQFF
TRBJ2-1	-	-	TRBV11-3	TGTGCCAGCAGCTTATCCTTCCAGCAGTTCTTC	CASSLSFQQFF
TRBJ2-3	TRBD2	-	TRBV7-7	TGTGCCAGCAGCTCAAGCGGGAGGATCGATACGCAGTATTTT	CASSSSGRIDTQYF
TRBJ2-4	TRBD1	-	TRBV27	TGTGCCAGCAGTTTCCGCAGGGGGCTAGCCAAAAACATTCAGTACTTC	CASSFRRGLAKNIQYF
TRBJ1-1	-	many	TRBV29-1	TGCAGCGTAACATCGGGCACTGAAGCTTTCTTT	CSVTSGTEAFF
TRBJ1-2	-	few	TRBV5-1	TGCGCCAGCAGCAAGGAAAGTACAGGGAGTTATGGCTACACCTTC	CASSKESTGSYGYTF
TRBJ1-4	-	-	TRBV11-2	TGTGCCAGCAGCTTAGTTGCTGGGGAAAAACTGTTTTTT	CASSLVAGEKLFF
TRBJ1-6	-	-	TRBV7-2	TGTGCCAGCAGCTCCCTCTGGAATTCACCCCTCCACTTT	CASSSLWNSPLHF
TRBJ1-5	-	-	TRBV3-1	TGTGCCAGCAGCCAAGAACAGTCTAGCAATCAGCCCCAGCATTTT	CASSQEQSSNQPQHF
TRBJ1-4	TRBD1	-	TRBV20-1	TGCAGTGCCGTCGACAGGGGAAGTGAAAAACTGTTTTTT	CSAVDRGSEKLFF
TRBJ1-5	-	many	TRBV12-3/TRBV12-4	TGTGCCAGCAGTTACGGCTACGGGGCTAGCAATCAGCCCCAGCATTTT	CASSYGYGASNQPQHF
TRBJ2-2	-	few	TRBV7-2	TGTGCCAGCAGCTTTGGCCAGTTACACACCGGGGAGCTGTTTTTT	CASSFGQLHTGELFF
TRBJ2-1	-	-	TRBV3-1	TGTGCCAGCAGCGACCTGGACAATGAGCAGTTCTTC	CASSDLDNEQFF
TRBJ2-5	TRBD1	few	TRBV7-9	TGTGCCAGCAGCTTAAATCTGGGACAGGGTCAAGAGACCCAGTACTTC	CASSLNLGQGQETQYF
TRBJ2-3	TRBD1	-	TRBV12-3/TRBV12-4	TGTGCCAGCAGAGGACAGGGGTTCTCTACAGATACGCAGTATTTT	CASRGQGFSTDTQYF
TRBJ2-1	-	-	TRBV18	TGTGCCAGCTCACGCGGAGGGGTCTATACCCAGAGATTCAATGAGCAGTTCTTC	CASSRGGVYTQRFNEQFF
TRBJ2-7	-	few	TRBV20-1	TGCAGTGCTAGAAACACCTACTCCTACGAGCAGTACTTC	CSARNTYSYEQYF
TRBJ2-1	TRBD2	-	TRBV5-1	TGCGCCAGCAGCTTTGGACTAGCGGGACCCAATGAGCAGTTCTTC	CASSFGLAGPNEQFF
TRBJ2-1	-	-	TRBV5-1	TGCGCCAGCAGGTCGGCGTTTTGGACGGACAATGAGCAGTTCTTC	CASRSAFWTDNEQFF
TRBJ2-5	TRBD2	-	TRBV5-1	TGCGCCAGCAGCTTCGGGACTAGCTTTTACCAAGAGACCCAGTACTTC	CASSFGTSFYQETQYF
TRBJ2-6	-	-	TRBV18	TGTGCCAGCTCCCCGCAGACTGGGGCCAACGTCCTGACTTTC	CASSPQTGANVLTF
TRBJ2-1	-	-	TRBV11-2	TGTGCCAGCAGCTTACCAGGACCAACCTACAATGAGCAGTTCTTC	CASSLPGPTYNEQFF
TRBJ2-3	-	few	TRBV5-5	TGTGCCAGCAGCTCGGTAGTGCCAGATACGCAGTATTTT	CASSSVVPDTQYF
TRBJ2-5	-	-	TRBV7-2	TGTGCCAGCAGCCGAACGGAGGGGGCAGTAGCGGAGACCCAGTACTTC	CASSRTEGAVAETQYF
TRBJ2-5	-	few	TRBV20-1	TGCAGTGCTAGAGATCACCGGGAGGGGGCAGAGACCCAGTACTTC	CSARDHREGAETQYF
TRBJ1-3	-	-	TRBV3-1	TGTGCCAGCAGCCCCACCTTGAGGACTAGCTCTGGAAACACCATATATTTT	CASSPTLRTSSGNTIYF
TRBJ2-5	-	few	TRBV20-1	TGCAGTGCTAGAGGCCGGGACGCAGACAAAGAGACCCAGTACTTC	CSARGRDADKETQYF
TRBJ2-5	TRBD1	few	TRBV7-9	TGTGCCAGCACCCCCTGGGACAGGGGGCCAGAGACCCAGTACTTC	CASTPWDRGPETQYF
TRBJ2-7	TRBD2	-	TRBV6-1	TGTGCCAGCAGTGACCAGGGGCTAGCGGGACCTGAGGAGCAGTACTTC	CASSDQGLAGPEEQYF
TRBJ2-6	TRBD1	-	TRBV29-1	TGCAGCGTTGATGAGGGGGCCCAAGGGGCCAACGTCCTGACTTTC	CSVDEGAQGANVLTF
TRBJ1-6	-	few	TRBV6-2/TRBV6-3	TGTGCCAGCAGGAGAGACGGAGCCGATAATTCACCCCTCCACTTT	CASRRDGADNSPLHF
TRBJ1-1	TRBD1	-	TRBV19	TGTGCCAGTAGCAATACAGGGGTCACTGAAGCTTTCTTT	CASSNTGVTEAFF
TRBJ2-1	-	-	TRBV5-6	TGTGCCAGCAGCGACGGGATTTACAATGAGCAGTTCTTC	CASSDGIYNEQFF
TRBJ2-2	TRBD1	-	TRBV7-2	TGTGCCAGCAGCTTAACCGGACAGGGGGCTGGGACCGGGGAGCTGTTTTTT	CASSLTGQGAGTGELFF
TRBJ2-7	-	-	TRBV5-1	TGCGCCAGCAGCCGGGAAGCGAGCTCCTACGAGCAGTACTTC	CASSREASSYEQYF
TRBJ2-5	TRBD1	few	TRBV5-1	TGCGCCAGCAGCTTGATGCAGGGGGTAGAGACCCAGTACTTC	CASSLMQGVETQYF
TRBJ1-1	-	-	TRBV7-2	TGTGCCAGCAGCAAAGAGGGTACTGAAGCTTTCTTT	CASSKEGTEAFF
TRBJ2-1	TRBD2	-	TRBV19	TGTGCCAGTAAGGAGCGGGAGAGTCTCTACAATGAGCAGTTCTTC	CASKERESLYNEQFF
TRBJ2-3	-	few	TRBV5-1	TGCGCCAGCAGCTTAGGGCGGGTGGGCGGCGCAGATACGCAGTATTTT	CASSLGRVGGADTQYF
TRBJ2-1	-	few	TRBV11-3	TGTGCCAGCAGCTTATCCTTGCGGGAATACAATGAGCAGTTCTTC	CASSLSLREYNEQFF
TRBJ1-1	-	few	TRBV29-1	TGCAGCGTTCTTGAGAACACTGAAGCTTTCTTT	CSVLENTEAFF
TRBJ2-1	TRBD2	-	TRBV7-8	TGTGCCAGCAGCGCCATCTTACTAGCGGGGACGAATGAGCAGTTCTTC	CASSAILLAGTNEQFF
TRBJ2-1	-	-	TRBV20-1	TGCAGTCCCACCGGGAGTCTCGACAATGAGCAGTTCTTC	CSPTGSLDNEQFF
TRBJ1-4	-	-	TRBV11-3	TGTGCCAGCAGCCAAGGACGGTCTAATGAAAAACTGTTTTTT	CASSQGRSNEKLFF
TRBJ2-7	-	few	TRBV4-2	TGTGCCAGCAGCCAAGAACCGGGACACGGATCCTACGAGCAGTACTTC	CASSQEPGHGSYEQYF
TRBJ1-1	TRBD1	-	TRBV20-1	TGCAGTGCTAGAGGCGGACAGGCGAACACTGAAGCTTTCTTT	CSARGGQANTEAFF
TRBJ2-2	-	few	TRBV20-1	TGCAGTGCTAGAACGGCGAACACCGGGGAGCTGTTTTTT	CSARTANTGELFF
TRBJ2-6	-	few	TRBV12-3/TRBV12-4	TGTGCCAGCAGCCCCCAGTTCGGGACATATGGAAGCTCTGGGGCCAACGTCCTGACTTTC	CASSPQFGTYGSSGANVLTF
TRBJ2-3	-	-	TRBV27	TGTGCCAGCAGTTTTGGGGGGCCAGAGGAAGATACGCAGTATTTT	CASSFGGPEEDTQYF
TRBJ1-1	-	-	TRBV19	TGTGCCAGTAGTATAGTCCCCCAGGTCGGGATGAACACTGAAGCTTTCTTT	CASSIVPQVGMNTEAFF
TRBJ2-1	TRBD2	-	TRBV12-3/TRBV12-4	TGTGCCAGCAGTCGGACGGGAGGAATCTCCGATGAGCAGTTCTTC	CASSRTGGISDEQFF
TRBJ1-4	-	many	TRBV5-1	TGCGCCAGCAGCTTGGTCGGGGGGAGCTATGAAAAACTGTTTTTT	CASSLVGGSYEKLFF
TRBJ2-5	-	few	TRBV20-1	TGCAGTGCTAGAGACGCCAGCCAAGAGACCCAGTACTTC	CSARDASQETQYF
TRBJ1-5	TRBD1	few	TRBV20-1	TGCAGTGCTAGAGCTATCACAGGGGGCAATCAGCCCCAGCATTTT	CSARAITGGNQPQHF
TRBJ2-5	-	many	TRBV18	TGTGCCAGCAGCAACCAAGAGACCCAGTACTTC	CASSNQETQYF
TRBJ2-3	TRBD2	-	TRBV12-3/TRBV12-4	TGTGCCAGCAGTTACTCGACTAGCGGGAGCACAGATACGCAGTATTTT	CASSYSTSGSTDTQYF
TRBJ2-1	TRBD2	-	TRBV20-1	TGCAGTGCTAGTAAGACTAGCGGGGTCGAAAATGAGCAGTTCTTC	CSASKTSGVENEQFF
TRBJ2-1	-	many	TRBV6-6	TGTGCCAGTTCCCTGGACGGTGAGCAGTTCTTC	CASSLDGEQFF
TRBJ2-3	-	-	TRBV20-1	TGCAGTGCCACCGTCGAGTCCGCGGGGACTCGGGATACGCAGTATTTT	CSATVESAGTRDTQYF